The 21 T cell receptor beta chains given below trace back to one sample, sequenced in a study of T cell responses to AZD1222 COVID-19 vaccine. Clones were sequenced by immunoSEQ multiplex PCR, and TCRdb holds only the in-frame ones, with some missing. The table shows 100,000 to 150,000 clones, with approximately 85% occurring only once. Sample: peripheral blood, taken 28 days after the second AZD1222 dose. The receptor source for this set is an adult who received the AZD1222 COVID-19 vaccine.

Here the CDR3 DNA reads TGCGCCAGCAGCCAAGTTGTGGGGGCAAACACCGGGGAGCTGTTTTTT. As protein: CASSQVVGANTGELFF. The chain links TRBV4-1 to TRBJ2-2, with a possible D match to TRBD1 (6 bases). The germline gives CDR1 MGHRA, CDR2 YSYEKL. Trimming took off 1 base at V and 2 bases at J, with 11 bases between the two ends. This CDR3 is built from 16 residues.

This rearrangement joins TRBV7-2 to TRBJ2-1; no clear D. This CDR3 is built from 14 residues. V was pared by 6 bases and J by 0 bases, with 9 bases between. Germline assignment: CDR1 SGHTA and CDR2 FQGNSA. The CDR3 is CASRYLGSYNEQFF. CDR3 coding DNA: TGTGCCAGCAGATACCTCGGCTCCTACAATGAGCAGTTCTTC. The whole variable domain, remainder taken from reference TRBV7-2 and TRBJ2-1, is GAGVSQSPSNKVTEKGKDVELRCDPISGHTALYWYRQSLGQGLEFLIYFQGNSAPDKSGLPSDRFSAERTGGSVSTLTIQRTQQEDSAVYLCASRYLGSYNEQFFGPGTRLTVL.

This chain links TRBV6-2 or TRBV6-3 with TRBJ2-1; no reliable D call. Germline CDR1 MNHEY, CDR2 SVGEGT. The CDR3 extends over 16 amino acids. V lost 2 bases, J lost 0 bases, and 11 bases lay in between. The CDR3, as DNA: TGTGCCAGCAGTTACGCTCCTTGGGCCTCCTACAATGAGCAGTTCTTC. It yields the protein CASSYAPWASYNEQFF.

The chain couples TRBV6-4 to TRBJ1-1; D gene ambiguous. CDR3 length: 13 amino acids. Germline CDR1 and CDR2: MRHNA and SNTAGT. Trimming cost V 4 bases and J 4 bases, with 10 bases left between them. The CDR3 nucleotides are TGTGCCAGCAGTGCCCGACCTCTCACTGAAGCTTTCTTT. This translates into CASSARPLTEAFF.

CDR3 sequence (DNA): TGTGCCACCGCGATCGGCACAGGGGAGACCCAGTACTTC. As protein: CATAIGTGETQYF. The chain employs TRBV2 and TRBJ2-5; D is possibly TRBD1 (6 bases). The germline V gene has CDR1 SNHLY and CDR2 FYNNEI. The CDR3 length is 13 residues. Trimming removed 10 bases at V and 5 bases at J, with 17 bases between.

The CDR3 DNA follows: TGTGCCAGCAGTGAAATTAGGGCCCCAAATCAGCCCCAGCATTTT. As protein: CASSEIRAPNQPQHF. The chain employs TRBV6-1 and TRBJ1-5, with D unresolved. The CDR3 is 15 residues long. V dropped 2 bases and J dropped 4 bases, with 12 bases sitting between them. From germline, CDR1 is MNHNS and CDR2 SASEGT.

The J gene is TRBJ1-5, the V gene TRBV18; possibly TRBD1 for D (5 bases). The V and J ends lost 4 bases and 0 bases respectively, with 10 bases between them. The CDR3 extends over 15 amino acids. The V gene's germline CDR1 is KGHSH and CDR2 LQKENI. CDR3 amino acids: CASSQQEYSNQPQHF. The CDR3 coding sequence is TGTGCCAGCTCACAACAGGAGTATAGCAATCAGCCCCAGCATTTT. Drawing the rest from reference TRBV18 and TRBJ1-5, the complete variable domain is NAGVMQNPRHLVRRRGQEARLRCSPMKGHSHVYWYRQLPEEGLKFMVYLQKENIIDESGMPKERFSAEFPKEGPSILRIQQVVRGDSAAYFCASSQQEYSNQPQHFGDGTRLSIL.

The chain uses TRBV24-1 and TRBJ1-4; D is uncertain. CDR3 length: 15 amino acids. Germline V lookup: CDR1 KGHDR, CDR2 SFDVKD. V shed 5 bases and J shed 0 bases, with 9 bases lying between them. The CDR3 protein is CATSGAAPTNEKLFF. Written as DNA, the CDR3 is TGTGCCACCAGTGGTGCAGCCCCAACTAATGAAAAACTGTTTTTT.

The chain carries TRBV19 and TRBJ2-2; 12 bases fit TRBD2. The CDR3 extends over 17 amino acids. Germline loops: CDR1 LNHDA, CDR2 SQIVND (reference sequence). J gave up 6 bases and V 4 bases, and 9 bases lay outside the gene matches. CDR3 sequence: CASSRLASGGAAGELFF. Here the CDR3 DNA reads TGTGCCAGTAGTAGGTTGGCTAGCGGGGGGGCCGCCGGGGAGCTGTTTTTT.

CDR3 nucleotides: TGCGCCAGCAGCCTGGGACAGCGCACAGATACGCAGTATTTT. Translating gives CASSLGQRTDTQYF. This chain uses TRBV5-1 with TRBJ2-3, with 7 bases matching TRBD1. The CDR3 runs to 14 residues. CDR1 is SGHRS, CDR2 YFSETQ, per germline. V lost 4 bases and J lost 1; bases outside the gene matches: 3.

The chain couples TRBV29-1 to TRBJ1-1, with 8 bases fitting TRBD1. J gave up 5 bases and V 3 bases, and 8 bases lay outside the gene matches. Germline-derived CDR1 and CDR2 are SQVTM and ANQGSEA. This CDR3 has 14 residues. The CDR3 region has the DNA TGCAGCGTTGAGGAACAGGGGGTTAGTACTGAAGCTTTCTTT. It specifies CSVEEQGVSTEAFF.

This clone was seen ten or more times. The J gene is TRBJ2-1, the V gene TRBV7-9; TRBD2 aligns across 12 bases. The V gene's germline CDR1 is SEHNR and CDR2 FQNEAQ (reference sequence). V was pared by 4 bases and J by 4 bases, with 8 bases of the junction left unmatched. CDR3 length: 17 residues. The CDR3, as DNA: TGTGCCAGCAGCTCAAGACTAGCGGGGGCACCTTACAATGAGCAGTTCTTC. Residues: CASSSRLAGAPYNEQFF.

V gene TRBV18 combines with J gene TRBJ1-1; D unclear. The CDR3 covers 15 residues. Trimming shortened V by 3 bases and J by 2 bases, and 13 bases separated the two germline ends. CDR1 is KGHSH and CDR2 is LQKENI in the germline V gene. This CDR3 reads CASSPRARRNTEAFF. The DNA for the CDR3 is TGTGCCAGCTCACCCCGAGCAAGACGCAACACTGAAGCTTTCTTT. The variable domain in full, completed from reference TRBV18 and TRBJ1-1, reads NAGVMQNPRHLVRRRGQEARLRCSPMKGHSHVYWYRQLPEEGLKFMVYLQKENIIDESGMPKERFSAEFPKEGPSILRIQQVVRGDSAAYFCASSPRARRNTEAFFGQGTRLTVV.

CDR3 nucleotides: TGTGCCAGTTCGCTCGGGCCGGGACAGGGGTTAGATACGCAGTATTTT. Its translation: CASSLGPGQGLDTQYF. This chain uses TRBV19 with TRBJ2-3; 10 positions agree with TRBD1. Germline V gives CDR1 LNHDA, CDR2 SQIVND (reference sequence). CDR3 length: 16 residues. The V segment lost 8 bases and the J segment 5 bases; nucleotides outside the gene matches: 13. The whole variable domain, remainder taken from reference TRBV19 and TRBJ2-3, is DGGITQSPKYLFRKEGQNVTLSCEQNLNHDAMYWYRQDPGQGLRLIYYSQIVNDFQKGDIAEGYSVSREKKESFPLTVTSAQKNPTAFYLCASSLGPGQGLDTQYFGPGTRLTVL.

CDR3 nucleotide sequence: TGTGCCAGCAGCGGTAGCGGATCGAACACCGGGGAGCTGTTTTTT. Encoded protein: CASSGSGSNTGELFF. The chain is built from TRBV9 and TRBJ2-2, with D possibly being TRBD2 (6 bases). Germline V gives CDR1 SGDLS, CDR2 YYNGEE. V lost 3 bases to trimming and J lost 0 bases, with 9 bases between them. The CDR3 is 15 residues long. The full variable domain, with the rest looked up from reference TRBV9 and TRBJ2-2, is DSGVTQTPKHLITATGQRVTLRCSPRSGDLSVYWYQQSLDQGLQFLIQYYNGEERAKGNILERFSAQQFPDLHSELNLSSLELGDSALYFCASSGSGSNTGELFFGEGSRLTVL.

The chain joins TRBV27 to TRBJ2-2; D gene ambiguous. The germline gives CDR1 MNHEY, CDR2 SMNVEV (reference sequence). Trimming cost V 0 bases and J 4 bases, with 6 bases left between them. The CDR3 totals 14 residues. For the CDR3, the DNA is TGTGCCAGCAGTTTATCGAAGGTCACCGGGGAGCTGTTTTTT. Translation: CASSLSKVTGELFF.

The DNA for the CDR3 is TGTGCCAGCAGCGTAGAGGGAGGAGGCACAGATACGCAGTATTTT. It yields the protein CASSVEGGGTDTQYF. The chain is built from TRBV9 and TRBJ2-3, with D perhaps TRBD2 (6 bases). The CDR3 is 15 amino acids. Looked up from germline, CDR1 is SGDLS and CDR2 is YYNGEE. Trimming took off 0 bases at V and 1 base at J, with 9 bases between the two ends. Full variable domain (remainder filled in from reference TRBV9 and TRBJ2-3): DSGVTQTPKHLITATGQRVTLRCSPRSGDLSVYWYQQSLDQGLQFLIQYYNGEERAKGNILERFSAQQFPDLHSELNLSSLELGDSALYFCASSVEGGGTDTQYFGPGTRLTVL.

The chain has TRBV5-1 and TRBJ2-2, with a tentative D call TRBD1 (6 bases). V was clipped by 2 bases and J by 0 bases, with 8 bases between them. This CDR3 has 15 amino acids. Germline V gene lookup returns CDR1 SGHRS and CDR2 YFSETQ. This CDR3 is CASSLGGTNTGELFF. Here the CDR3 DNA reads TGCGCCAGCAGCTTAGGGGGAACGAACACCGGGGAGCTGTTTTTT. Combining the CDR3 with reference TRBV5-1 and TRBJ2-2 gives the whole variable domain KAGVTQTPRYLIKTRGQQVTLSCSPISGHRSVSWYQQTPGQGLQFLFEYFSETQRNKGNFPGRFSGRQFSNSRSEMNVSTLELGDSALYLCASSLGGTNTGELFFGEGSRLTVL.

V gene TRBV6-5 combines with J gene TRBJ2-7, with 8 bases matching TRBD1. The CDR3 runs 12 residues. After removal of 5 bases from V and 6 bases from J, the junction contained 3 bases not matched to a gene. Germline V gene data show CDR1 as MNHEY and CDR2 as SVGAGI. CDR3 nucleotides: TGTGCCAGCAGTAGAGACAGGGGCGAGCAGTACTTC. As protein: CASSRDRGEQYF.

This sequence joins TRBV11-2 and TRBJ1-1; D is ambiguous. Trimming removed 1 base from V and 0 bases from J, with 12 bases in between. Germline CDR1 reads SGHAT; CDR2 reads FQNNGV. This CDR3 is built from 16 residues. CDR3 residues: CASSLVGFEMNTEAFF. DNA for the CDR3: TGTGCCAGCAGCTTAGTAGGGTTCGAAATGAACACTGAAGCTTTCTTT.

This clone was seen only once. The V and J genes are TRBV2 and TRBJ2-6; the D gene is possibly TRBD2 (5 bases). V lost 1 base to trimming and J lost 2 bases, with 12 bases between them. CDR1 is SNHLY and CDR2 is FYNNEI in the germline V gene. The CDR3 length is 17 residues. In nucleotides, the CDR3 is TGTGCCAGCAGTGAAGGATCGGGGTTCGCTGGGGCCAACGTCCTGACTTTC. This translates into CASSEGSGFAGANVLTF.